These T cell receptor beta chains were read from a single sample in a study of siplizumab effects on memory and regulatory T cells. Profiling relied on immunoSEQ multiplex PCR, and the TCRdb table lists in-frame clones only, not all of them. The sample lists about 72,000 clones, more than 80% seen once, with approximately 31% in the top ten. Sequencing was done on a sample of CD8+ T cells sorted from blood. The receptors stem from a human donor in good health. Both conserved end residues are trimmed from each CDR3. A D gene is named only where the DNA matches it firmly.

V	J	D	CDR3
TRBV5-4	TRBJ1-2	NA	AVQGSSNYGYT
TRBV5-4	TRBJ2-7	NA	ASSLEGTYYEQY
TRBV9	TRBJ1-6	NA	ASSKVDRPLGSPLH
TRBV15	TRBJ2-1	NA	ATSRDTSYNEQF
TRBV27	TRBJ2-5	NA	ASSLAPLGETQY
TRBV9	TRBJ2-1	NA	ASSPSAGLGNEQF
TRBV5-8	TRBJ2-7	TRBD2	ASSWGLAGGPYEQY
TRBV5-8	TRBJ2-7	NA	ASSSFLSSYEQY
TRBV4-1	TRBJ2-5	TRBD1	ASSLFRGTGGETQY
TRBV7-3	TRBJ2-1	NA	ASSLIVSEAYNEQF
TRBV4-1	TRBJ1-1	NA	ASSLQGMNTEAF
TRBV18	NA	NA	ASQTGYSYEQY
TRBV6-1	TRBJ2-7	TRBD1	ASSEGTGRNEQY
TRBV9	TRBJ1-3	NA	ASSVQGPGNTIY
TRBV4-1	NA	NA	ASSQERDWGYEQY
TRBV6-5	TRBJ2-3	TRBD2	ASSTGLAGVDTQY
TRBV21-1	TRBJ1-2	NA	ASRSPGQGANYGYT
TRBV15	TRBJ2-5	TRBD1	ATRDRGQETQY
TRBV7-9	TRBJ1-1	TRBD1	ASSPGTGVLNTEAF
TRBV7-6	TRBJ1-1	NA	ASSRGGHTEAF
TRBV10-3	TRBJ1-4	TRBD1	ASRGTAATNEKLF
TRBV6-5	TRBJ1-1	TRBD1	ASRYRGQLNTEAF
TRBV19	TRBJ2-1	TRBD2	ASSLAGGPSYNEQF
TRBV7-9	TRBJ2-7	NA	ASSSGTLTSYEQY
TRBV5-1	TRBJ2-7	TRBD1	ASNWTPGQGHDEQY
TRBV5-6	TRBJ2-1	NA	ASSLVAGQYNEQF
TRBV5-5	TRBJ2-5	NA	ASSFHLEGYQETQY
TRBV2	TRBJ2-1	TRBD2	ASFSLLIREGQDNEQF
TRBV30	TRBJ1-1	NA	AWSTPGPITEAF
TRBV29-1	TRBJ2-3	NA	SVFGVEKRFLAQY